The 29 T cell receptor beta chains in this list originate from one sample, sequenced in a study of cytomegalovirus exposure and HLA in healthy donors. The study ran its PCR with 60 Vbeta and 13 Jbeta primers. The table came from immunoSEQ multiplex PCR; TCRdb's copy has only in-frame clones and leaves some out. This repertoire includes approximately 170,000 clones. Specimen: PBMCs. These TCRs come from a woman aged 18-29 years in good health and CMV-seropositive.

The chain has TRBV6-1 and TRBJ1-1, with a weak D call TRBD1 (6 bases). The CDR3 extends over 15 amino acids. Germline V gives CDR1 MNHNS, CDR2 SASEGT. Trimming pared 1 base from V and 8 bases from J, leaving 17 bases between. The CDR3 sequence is CASSEVVWAGTEAFF. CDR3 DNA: TGTGCCAGCAGTGAAGTGGTGTGGGCCGGGACAGAAGCTTTCTTT.

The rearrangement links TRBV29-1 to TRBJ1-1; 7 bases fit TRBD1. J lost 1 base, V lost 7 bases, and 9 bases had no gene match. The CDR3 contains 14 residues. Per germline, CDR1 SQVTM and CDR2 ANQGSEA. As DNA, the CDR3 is TGCAGCGGATCGCCCGGGACAGAGAACACTGAAGCTTTCTTT. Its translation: CSGSPGTENTEAFF.

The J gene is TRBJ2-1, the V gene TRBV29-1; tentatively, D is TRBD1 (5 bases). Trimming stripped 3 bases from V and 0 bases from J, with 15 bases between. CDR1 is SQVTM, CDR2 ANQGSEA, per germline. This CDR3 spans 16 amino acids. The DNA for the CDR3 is TGCAGCGTTGATGACGGAGACAGACCCTCCTACAATGAGCAGTTCTTC. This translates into CSVDDGDRPSYNEQFF.

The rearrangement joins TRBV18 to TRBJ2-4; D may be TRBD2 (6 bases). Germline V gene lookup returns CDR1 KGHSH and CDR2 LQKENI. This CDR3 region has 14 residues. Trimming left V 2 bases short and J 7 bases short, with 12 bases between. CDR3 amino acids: CASSPVSAGNIQYF. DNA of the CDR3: TGTGCCAGCTCACCAGTTTCCGCGGGGAACATTCAGTACTTC. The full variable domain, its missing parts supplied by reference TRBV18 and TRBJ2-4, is NAGVMQNPRHLVRRRGQEARLRCSPMKGHSHVYWYRQLPEEGLKFMVYLQKENIIDESGMPKERFSAEFPKEGPSILRIQQVVRGDSAAYFCASSPVSAGNIQYFGAGTRLSVL.

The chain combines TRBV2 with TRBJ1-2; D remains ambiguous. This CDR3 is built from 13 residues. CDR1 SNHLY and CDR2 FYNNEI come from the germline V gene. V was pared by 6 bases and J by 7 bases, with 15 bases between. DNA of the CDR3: TGTGCCAGCAGGATGCGGGGTTTGGTTGGCTACACCTTC. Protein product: CASRMRGLVGYTF.

This CDR3 reads CASSPRGGSNQPQHF. DNA for the CDR3: TGTGCCAGCTCACCTCGGGGGGGTAGCAATCAGCCCCAGCATTTT. V gene TRBV18 combines with J gene TRBJ1-5; the D gene is possibly TRBD1 (5 bases). Trimming left V 3 bases short and J 0 bases short, with 9 bases between. Germline loops: CDR1 KGHSH, CDR2 LQKENI. This CDR3 comprises 15 residues.

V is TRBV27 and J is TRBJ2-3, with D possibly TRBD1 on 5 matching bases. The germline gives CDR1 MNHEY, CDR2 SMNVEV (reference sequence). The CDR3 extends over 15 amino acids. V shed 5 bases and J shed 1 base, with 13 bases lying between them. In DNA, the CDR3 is TGTGCCAGCAGTATCGGACAAGAACGCACAGATACGCAGTATTTT. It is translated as CASSIGQERTDTQYF.

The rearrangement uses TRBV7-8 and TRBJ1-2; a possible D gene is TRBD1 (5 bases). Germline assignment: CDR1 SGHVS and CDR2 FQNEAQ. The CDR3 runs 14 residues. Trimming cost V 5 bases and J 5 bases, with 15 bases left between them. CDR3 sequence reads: CASSGGSTGYGYTF. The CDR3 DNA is TGTGCCAGCAGCGGGGGGAGTACGGGATATGGCTACACCTTC.

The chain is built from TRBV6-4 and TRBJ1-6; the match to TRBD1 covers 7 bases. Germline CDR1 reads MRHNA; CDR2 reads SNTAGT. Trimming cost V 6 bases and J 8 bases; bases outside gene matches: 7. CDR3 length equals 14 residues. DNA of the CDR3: TGTGCCAGCAGCCGAGACAGGGATCATTCACCCCTCCACTTT. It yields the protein CASSRDRDHSPLHF.

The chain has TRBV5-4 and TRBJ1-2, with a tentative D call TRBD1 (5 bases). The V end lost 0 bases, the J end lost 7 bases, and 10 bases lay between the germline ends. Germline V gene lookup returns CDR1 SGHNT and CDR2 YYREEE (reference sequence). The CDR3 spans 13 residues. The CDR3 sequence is CASSLDGGVGYTF. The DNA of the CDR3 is TGTGCCAGCAGCTTGGACGGGGGGGTTGGCTACACCTTC.

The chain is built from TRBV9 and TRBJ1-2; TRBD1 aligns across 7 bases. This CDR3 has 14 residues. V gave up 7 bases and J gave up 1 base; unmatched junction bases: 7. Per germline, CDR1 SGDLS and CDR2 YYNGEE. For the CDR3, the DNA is TGTGCCAGCGGGAAGGCAGGGGGTAACTATGGCTACACCTTC. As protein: CASGKAGGNYGYTF.

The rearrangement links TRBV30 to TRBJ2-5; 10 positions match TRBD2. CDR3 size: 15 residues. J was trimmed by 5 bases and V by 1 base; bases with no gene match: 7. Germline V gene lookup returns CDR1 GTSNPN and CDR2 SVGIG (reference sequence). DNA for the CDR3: TGTGCCTGGAGTGGGGCTAGCGGGAGAATGGAGACCCAGTACTTC. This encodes CAWSGASGRMETQYF.

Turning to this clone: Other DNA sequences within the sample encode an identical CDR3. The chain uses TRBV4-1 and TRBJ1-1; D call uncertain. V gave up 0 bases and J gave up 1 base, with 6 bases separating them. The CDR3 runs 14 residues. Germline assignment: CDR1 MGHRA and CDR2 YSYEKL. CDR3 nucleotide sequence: TGCGCCAGCAGCCAAGATCGCGGGAACACTGAAGCTTTCTTT. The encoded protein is CASSQDRGNTEAFF.

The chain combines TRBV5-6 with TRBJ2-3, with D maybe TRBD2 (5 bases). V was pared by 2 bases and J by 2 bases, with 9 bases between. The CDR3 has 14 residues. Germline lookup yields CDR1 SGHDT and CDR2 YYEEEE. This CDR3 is CASSFGLDTDTQYF. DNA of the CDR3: TGTGCCAGCAGCTTCGGACTGGACACAGATACGCAGTATTTT.

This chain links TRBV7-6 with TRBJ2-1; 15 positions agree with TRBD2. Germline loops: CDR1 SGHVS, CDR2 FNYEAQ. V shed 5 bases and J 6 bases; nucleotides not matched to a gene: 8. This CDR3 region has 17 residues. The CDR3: CASSGLAGGPFGNEQFF. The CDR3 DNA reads TGTGCCAGCAGCGGACTAGCGGGGGGGCCGTTTGGCAATGAGCAGTTCTTC.

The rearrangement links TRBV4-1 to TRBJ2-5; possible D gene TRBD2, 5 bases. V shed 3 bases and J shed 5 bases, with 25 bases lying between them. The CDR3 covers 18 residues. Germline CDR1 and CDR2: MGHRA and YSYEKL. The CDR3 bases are TGCGCCAGCAGCCACCTGGTCATCAAGGCCGGGATAGGGGAGACCCAGTACTTC. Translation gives CASSHLVIKAGIGETQYF.

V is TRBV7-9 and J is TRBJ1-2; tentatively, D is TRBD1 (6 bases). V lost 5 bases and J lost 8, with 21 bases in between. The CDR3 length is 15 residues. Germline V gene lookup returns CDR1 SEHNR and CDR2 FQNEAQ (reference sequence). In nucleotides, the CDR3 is TGTGCCAGCAGCCCTTCAATGGGGGGGCGGCCGGGCTACACCTTC. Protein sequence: CASSPSMGGRPGYTF.

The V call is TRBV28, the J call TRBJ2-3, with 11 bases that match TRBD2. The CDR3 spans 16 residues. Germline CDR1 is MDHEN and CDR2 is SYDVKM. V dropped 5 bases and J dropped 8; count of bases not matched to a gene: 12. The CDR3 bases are TGTGCCAGCAGTCCTCTAGCGGGGGGAAGAGGGGTTACGCAGTATTTT. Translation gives CASSPLAGGRGVTQYF.

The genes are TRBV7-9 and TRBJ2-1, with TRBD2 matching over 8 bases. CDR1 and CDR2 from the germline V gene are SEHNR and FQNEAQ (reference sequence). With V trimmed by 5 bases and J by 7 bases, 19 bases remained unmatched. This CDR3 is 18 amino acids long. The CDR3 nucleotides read TGTGCCAGCAGCCATTTAATCCTACGGGAGGGGCTTAGTAATGAGCAGTTCTTC. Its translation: CASSHLILREGLSNEQFF.

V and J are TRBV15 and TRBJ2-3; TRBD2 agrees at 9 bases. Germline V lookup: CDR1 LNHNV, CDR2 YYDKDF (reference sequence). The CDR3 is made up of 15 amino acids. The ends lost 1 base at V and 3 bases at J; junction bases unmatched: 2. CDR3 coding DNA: TGTGCCACCAGCAGAGCCAGCGGGGGGACAGATACGCAGTATTTT. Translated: CATSRASGGTDTQYF.

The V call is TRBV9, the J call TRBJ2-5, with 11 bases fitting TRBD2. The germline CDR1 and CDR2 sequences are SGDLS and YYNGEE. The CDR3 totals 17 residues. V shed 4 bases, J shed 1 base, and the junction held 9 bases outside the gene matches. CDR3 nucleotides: TGTGCCAGCAGCCCCCTCCTAGCGGGGGGTTTCCAAGAGACCCAGTACTTC. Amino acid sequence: CASSPLLAGGFQETQYF.

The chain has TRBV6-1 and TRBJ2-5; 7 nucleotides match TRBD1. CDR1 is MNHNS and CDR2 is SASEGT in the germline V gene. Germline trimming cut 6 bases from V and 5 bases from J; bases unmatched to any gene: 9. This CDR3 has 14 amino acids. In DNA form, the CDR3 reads TGTGCCAGCAGGGCTAGGGGGCGCCCCGAGACCCAGTACTTC. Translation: CASRARGRPETQYF.

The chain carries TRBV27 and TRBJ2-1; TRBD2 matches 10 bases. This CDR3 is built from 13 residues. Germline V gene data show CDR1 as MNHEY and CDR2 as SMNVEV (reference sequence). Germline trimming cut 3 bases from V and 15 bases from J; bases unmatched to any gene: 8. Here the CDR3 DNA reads TGTGCCAGCAGTTTCAACAAAGCGGGAGGGCGGTTCTTC. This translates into CASSFNKAGGRFF.

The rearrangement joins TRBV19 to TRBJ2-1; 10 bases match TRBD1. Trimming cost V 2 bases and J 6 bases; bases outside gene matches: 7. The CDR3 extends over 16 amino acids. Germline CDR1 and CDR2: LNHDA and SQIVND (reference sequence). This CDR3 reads CASSILQGQGFNEQFF. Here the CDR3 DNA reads TGTGCCAGTAGTATACTGCAGGGACAGGGGTTCAATGAGCAGTTCTTC. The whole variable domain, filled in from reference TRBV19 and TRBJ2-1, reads DGGITQSPKYLFRKEGQNVTLSCEQNLNHDAMYWYRQDPGQGLRLIYYSQIVNDFQKGDIAEGYSVSREKKESFPLTVTSAQKNPTAFYLCASSILQGQGFNEQFFGPGTRLTVL.

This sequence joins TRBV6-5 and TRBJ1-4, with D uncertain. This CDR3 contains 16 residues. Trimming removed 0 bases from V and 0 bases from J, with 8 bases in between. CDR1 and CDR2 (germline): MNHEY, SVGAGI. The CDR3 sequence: CASSYSILATNEKLFF. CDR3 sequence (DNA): TGTGCCAGCAGTTACTCGATACTTGCAACTAATGAAAAACTGTTTTTT.

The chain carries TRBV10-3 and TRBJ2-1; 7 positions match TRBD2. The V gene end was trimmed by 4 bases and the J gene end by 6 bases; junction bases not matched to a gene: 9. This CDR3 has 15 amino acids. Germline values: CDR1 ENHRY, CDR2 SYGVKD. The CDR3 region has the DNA TGTGCCATCAGTGGAAGGCTAGCGGACCTCAATGAGCAGTTCTTC. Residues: CAISGRLADLNEQFF.

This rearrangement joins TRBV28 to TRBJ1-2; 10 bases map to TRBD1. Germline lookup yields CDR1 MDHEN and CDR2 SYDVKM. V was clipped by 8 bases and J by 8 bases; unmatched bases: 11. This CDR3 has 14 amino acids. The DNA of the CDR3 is TGTGCCAGCGGTCCGGGACAGGGGTTCCTGGGCTACACCTTC. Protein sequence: CASGPGQGFLGYTF.

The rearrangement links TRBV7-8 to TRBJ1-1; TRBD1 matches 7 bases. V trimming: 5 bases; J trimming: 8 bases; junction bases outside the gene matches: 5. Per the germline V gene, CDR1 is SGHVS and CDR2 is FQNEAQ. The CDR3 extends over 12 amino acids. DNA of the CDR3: TGTGCCAGCAGCACCCGGGACAGAGAAGCTTTCTTT. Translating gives CASSTRDREAFF.

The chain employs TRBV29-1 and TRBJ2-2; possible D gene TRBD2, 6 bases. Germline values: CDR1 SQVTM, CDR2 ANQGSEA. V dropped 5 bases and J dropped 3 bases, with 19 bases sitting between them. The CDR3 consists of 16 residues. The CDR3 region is CSVKEGLTRHTGELFF. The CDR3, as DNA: TGCAGCGTTAAGGAGGGGCTGACGCGGCACACCGGGGAGCTGTTTTTT.